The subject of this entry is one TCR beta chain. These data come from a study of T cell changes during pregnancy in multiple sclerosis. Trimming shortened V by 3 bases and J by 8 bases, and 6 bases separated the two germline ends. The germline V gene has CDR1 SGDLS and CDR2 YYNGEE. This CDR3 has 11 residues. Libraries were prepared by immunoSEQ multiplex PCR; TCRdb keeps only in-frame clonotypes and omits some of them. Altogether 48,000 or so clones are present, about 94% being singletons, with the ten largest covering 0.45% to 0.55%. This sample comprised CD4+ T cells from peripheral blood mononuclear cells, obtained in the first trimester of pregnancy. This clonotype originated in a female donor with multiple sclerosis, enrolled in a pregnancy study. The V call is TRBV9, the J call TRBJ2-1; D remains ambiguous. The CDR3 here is CASSARDEQFF. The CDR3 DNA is TGTGCCAGCAGCGCCCGGGATGAGCAGTTCTTC.